This TCR beta chain was sequenced during a study of glioma-infiltrating T cells. This CDR3 has 16 amino acids. The germline CDR1 and CDR2 sequences are SGHTA and FQGNSA. V gave up 0 bases and J gave up 5 bases; unmatched junction bases: 5. This clonotype was counted ten times or more. What it binds is unknown. The iRepertoire nested amplicon-rescue multiplex PCR amplified TCR alpha and beta CDR3s from RNA. TCRdb ran MiXCR on the multiplex PCR reads and lists one entry per CDR3 protein. Of 95,000 to 150,000 distinct CDR3 sequences in the sample, roughly 25% were seen once. Points from the study as a whole: Tissue and blood shared very few CDR3 sequences.

The sequence was obtained from a human donor with low-grade glioma or glioblastoma, undergoing nonglioma brain surgery, or in good health (not recorded which). Sequencing was done on a sample of glioma tissue, nonneoplastic brain tissue, or PBMCs (not recorded which). The J gene is TRBJ2-5, the V gene TRBV7-2; 11 nucleotides match TRBD2. The CDR3 DNA reads TGTGCCAGCAGCTTAGCGCGTCTAGCGGGAGGCGAGACCCAGTACTTC. Translating gives CASSLARLAGGETQYF.